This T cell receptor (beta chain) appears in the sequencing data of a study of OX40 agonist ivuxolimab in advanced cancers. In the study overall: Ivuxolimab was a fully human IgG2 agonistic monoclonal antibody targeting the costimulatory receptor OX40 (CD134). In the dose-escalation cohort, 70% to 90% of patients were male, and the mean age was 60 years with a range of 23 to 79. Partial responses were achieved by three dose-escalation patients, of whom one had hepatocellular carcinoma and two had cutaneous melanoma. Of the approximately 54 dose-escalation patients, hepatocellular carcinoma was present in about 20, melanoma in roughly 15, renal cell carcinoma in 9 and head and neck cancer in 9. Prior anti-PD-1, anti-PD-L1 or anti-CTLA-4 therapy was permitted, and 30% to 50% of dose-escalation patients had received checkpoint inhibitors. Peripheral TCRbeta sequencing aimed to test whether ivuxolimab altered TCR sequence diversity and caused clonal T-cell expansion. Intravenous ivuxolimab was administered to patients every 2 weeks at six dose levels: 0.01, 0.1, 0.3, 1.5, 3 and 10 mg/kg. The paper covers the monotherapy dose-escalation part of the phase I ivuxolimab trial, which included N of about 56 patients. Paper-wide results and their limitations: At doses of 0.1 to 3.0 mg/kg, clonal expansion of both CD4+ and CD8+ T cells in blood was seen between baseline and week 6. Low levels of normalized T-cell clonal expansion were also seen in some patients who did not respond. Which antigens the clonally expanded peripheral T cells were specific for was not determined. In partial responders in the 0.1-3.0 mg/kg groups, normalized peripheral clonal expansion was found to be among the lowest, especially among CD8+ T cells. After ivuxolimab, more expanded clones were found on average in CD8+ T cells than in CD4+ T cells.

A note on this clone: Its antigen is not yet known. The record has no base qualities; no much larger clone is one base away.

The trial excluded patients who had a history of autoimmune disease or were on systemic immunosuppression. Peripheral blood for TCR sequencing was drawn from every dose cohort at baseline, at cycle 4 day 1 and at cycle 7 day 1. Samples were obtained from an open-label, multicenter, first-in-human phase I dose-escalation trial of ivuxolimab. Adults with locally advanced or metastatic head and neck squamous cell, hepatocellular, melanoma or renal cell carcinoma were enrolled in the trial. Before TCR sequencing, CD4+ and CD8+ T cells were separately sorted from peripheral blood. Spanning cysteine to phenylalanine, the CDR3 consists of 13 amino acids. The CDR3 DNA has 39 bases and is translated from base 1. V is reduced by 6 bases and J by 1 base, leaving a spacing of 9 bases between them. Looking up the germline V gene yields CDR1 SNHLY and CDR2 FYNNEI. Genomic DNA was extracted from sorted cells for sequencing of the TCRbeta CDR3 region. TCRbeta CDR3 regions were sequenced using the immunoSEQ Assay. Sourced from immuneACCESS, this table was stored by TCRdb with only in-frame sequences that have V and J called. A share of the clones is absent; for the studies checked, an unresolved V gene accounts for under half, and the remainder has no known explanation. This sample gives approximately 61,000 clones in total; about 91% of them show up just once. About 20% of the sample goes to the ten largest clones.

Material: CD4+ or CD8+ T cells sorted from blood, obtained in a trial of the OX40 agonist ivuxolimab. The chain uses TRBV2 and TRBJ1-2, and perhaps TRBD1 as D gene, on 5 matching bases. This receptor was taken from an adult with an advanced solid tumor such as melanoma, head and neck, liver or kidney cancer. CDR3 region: CASRPDNNYGYTF. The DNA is TGTGCCAGCAGGCCGGACAATAACTATGGCTACACCTTC.